This T cell receptor beta chain was identified in a study of CD8 T cells in ankylosing spondylitis. TCRdb itself ran the 5' RACE reads through MiXCR, one entry per CDR3 protein. The sample shows about 130,000 distinct CDR3 sequences, around 7% of them seen only once. Study outcomes and limitations: As reported, disease-linked clones showed significant enrichment in matched ankylosing spondylitis synovial fluid.

Unmatched junction bases numbered 9, after V lost 4 bases and J lost 5 bases. Germline CDR1 and CDR2: SGHTA and FQGNSA. This CDR3 spans 16 amino acids. This clonotype was found many times. Its antigen is not known. The chain couples TRBV7-2 to TRBJ2-1; 9 bases align to TRBD2. Sequencing was performed on blood, either unsorted or a sorted T cell fraction (not recorded which). This TCR was sampled from a male donor with ankylosing spondylitis or in good health (not recorded which). CDR3 sequence reads: CASSWASSGNNNEQFF. CDR3 in DNA: TGTGCCAGCAGCTGGGCCTCTAGCGGGAACAACAATGAGCAGTTCTTC.